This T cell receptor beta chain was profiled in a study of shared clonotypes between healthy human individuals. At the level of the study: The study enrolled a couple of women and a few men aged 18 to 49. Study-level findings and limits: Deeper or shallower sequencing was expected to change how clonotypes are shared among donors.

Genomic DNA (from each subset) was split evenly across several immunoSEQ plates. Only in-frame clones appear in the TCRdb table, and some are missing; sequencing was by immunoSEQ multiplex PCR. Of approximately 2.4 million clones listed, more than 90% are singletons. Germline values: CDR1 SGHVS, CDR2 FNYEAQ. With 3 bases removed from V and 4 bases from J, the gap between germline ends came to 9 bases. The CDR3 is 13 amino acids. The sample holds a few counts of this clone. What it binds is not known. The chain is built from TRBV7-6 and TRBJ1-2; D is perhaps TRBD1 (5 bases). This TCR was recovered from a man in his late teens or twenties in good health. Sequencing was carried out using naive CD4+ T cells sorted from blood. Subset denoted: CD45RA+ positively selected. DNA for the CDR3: TGTGCCAGCAGCTTTGCGGGGGTCTATGGCTACACCTTC. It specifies CASSFAGVYGYTF.